One and the same sample provided the 27 T cell receptor beta chains below, sequenced in a study of blood T cells in healthy people across ages. PCR was performed a second time for about 7 to 12 cycles using a sample-barcoded 5' primer and a J-beta primer mix. TCRdb reanalysed the 5' RACE reads using MiXCR and keeps one entry per CDR3 protein. Of 850,000 to 1,100,000 distinct CDR3 sequences in the sample, around two fifths were seen once. Source material: blood. The receptors here all came from a young man in good health.

In this sample, this clonotype turned up a few times. The chain joins TRBV10-3 to TRBJ2-5; D is perhaps TRBD1 (5 bases). V lost 11 bases and J lost 4, with 20 bases in between. The CDR3 spans 14 residues. CDR1 is ENHRY and CDR2 is SYGVKD in the germline V gene. CDR3 amino acids: CASAPWGSSETQYF. As DNA, the CDR3 is TGTGCCTCCGCTCCTTGGGGCTCATCAGAGACCCAGTACTTC.

The V and J genes are TRBV19 and TRBJ1-2; tentatively, D is TRBD1 (5 bases). This CDR3 contains 14 residues. Trimming pared 6 bases from V and 5 bases from J, leaving 16 bases between. The germline gives CDR1 LNHDA, CDR2 SQIVND (reference sequence). This CDR3 reads CASSTGDTLYGYTF. The CDR3 bases are TGTGCCAGTAGCACAGGAGACACCCTATATGGCTACACCTTC.

V and J are TRBV10-3 and TRBJ1-5; TRBD1 aligns across 8 bases. CDR1 is ENHRY, CDR2 SYGVKD, per germline. With 2 bases clipped from V and 7 bases from J, the junction kept 4 bases outside the gene matches. The CDR3 is 14 amino acids. CDR3 coding DNA: TGTGCCATCAGTGAGGGACAGGGCGGGCAGCCCCAGCATTTT. Translation: CAISEGQGGQPQHF.

This rearrangement joins TRBV10-3 to TRBJ1-5; D might be TRBD1 (5 bases). The V end lost 5 bases, the J end lost 7 bases, and 15 bases lay between the germline ends. CDR1 is ENHRY and CDR2 is SYGVKD in the germline V gene. This CDR3 is 14 amino acids long. In DNA, the CDR3 is TGTGCCATCAGTCTCCCCCGGGGGAACCAGCCCCAGCATTTT. Translated: CAISLPRGNQPQHF.

V is TRBV11-2 and J is TRBJ1-1; 7 positions match TRBD1. Germline lookup yields CDR1 SGHAT and CDR2 FQNNGV. The CDR3 is 16 amino acids. V lost 4 bases to trimming and J lost 0 bases; unmatched junction nucleotides: 8. CDR3 DNA sequence: TGTGCCAGCAGCTACGGACAGGTCGAGGTGAACACTGAAGCTTTCTTT. It specifies CASSYGQVEVNTEAFF. The full variable domain, its missing parts supplied by reference TRBV11-2 and TRBJ1-1, is EAGVAQSPRYKIIEKRQSVAFWCNPISGHATLYWYQQILGQGPKLLIQFQNNGVVDDSQLPKDRFSAERLKGVDSTLKIQPAKLEDSAVYLCASSYGQVEVNTEAFFGQGTRLTVV.

This clonotype was observed a few times. The rearrangement links TRBV12-5 to TRBJ1-1; 9 bases are shared with TRBD1. The CDR3 length is 15 residues. V trimming: 1 base; J trimming: 6 bases; junction bases outside the gene matches: 6. Germline V gene lookup returns CDR1 LGHNT and CDR2 FRNRAP. The CDR3 loop is CASGLAIRQGAEAFF. CDR3 DNA sequence: TGTGCTAGTGGTTTGGCCATCCGACAGGGGGCTGAAGCTTTCTTT.

The chain joins TRBV5-5 to TRBJ1-2; no reliable D call. Trimming removed 0 bases from V and 0 bases from J, with 12 bases in between. Germline CDR1 reads SGHKS; CDR2 reads YYEKEE (reference sequence). The CDR3 is 16 residues long. This chain's CDR3 is CASSLAHPPANYGYTF. The CDR3 nucleotides read TGTGCCAGCAGCTTGGCGCACCCGCCCGCTAACTATGGCTACACCTTC.

This clonotype was seen only a few times. The chain joins TRBV6-2 or TRBV6-3 to TRBJ1-5; perhaps TRBD1 as D (5 bases). The CDR3 extends over 15 amino acids. Per the germline V gene, CDR1 is MNHEY and CDR2 is SVGEGT. Trimming pared 8 bases from V and 3 bases from J, leaving 17 bases between. In DNA, the CDR3 is TGTGCCAGCGGGGTGGCAGGGTCGGCCAATCAGCCCCAGCATTTT. It yields the protein CASGVAGSANQPQHF.

The V and J genes are TRBV4-1 and TRBJ1-4; D gene unclear. V gave up 0 bases and J gave up 0 bases, with 14 bases separating them. Germline V lookup: CDR1 MGHRA, CDR2 YSYEKL. The CDR3 is 18 amino acids. The CDR3 region is CASSQDRGGVATNEKLFF. CDR3 nucleotides: TGCGCCAGCAGCCAAGATCGAGGTGGGGTTGCAACTAATGAAAAACTGTTTTTT.

A few counts support this clonotype. V gene TRBV9 combines with J gene TRBJ2-3; maybe TRBD2 (6 bases). The germline V gene encodes CDR1 SGDLS and CDR2 YYNGEE. The CDR3 spans 14 residues. V dropped 0 bases and J dropped 7 bases, with 12 bases sitting between them. The CDR3 loop reads CASSVVGSGNTQYF. The CDR3 bases are TGTGCCAGCAGCGTAGTTGGTAGCGGCAATACGCAGTATTTT. The entire variable domain, with the rest obtained from reference TRBV9 and TRBJ2-3, is as follows: DSGVTQTPKHLITATGQRVTLRCSPRSGDLSVYWYQQSLDQGLQFLIQYYNGEERAKGNILERFSAQQFPDLHSELNLSSLELGDSALYFCASSVVGSGNTQYFGPGTRLTVL.

This chain uses TRBV28 with TRBJ2-1, with 11 bases that match TRBD2. The V and J ends lost 3 bases and 4 bases, in that order; junction bases with no gene match: 5. Germline V gene sequence: CDR1 MDHEN, CDR2 SYDVKM. The CDR3 loop spans 16 amino acids. CDR3 sequence (DNA): TGTGCCAGCAGTTTGGGACTAGCGGTCCGGTACAATGAGCAGTTCTTC. Its translation: CASSLGLAVRYNEQFF.

J is TRBJ1-5 and V is TRBV5-6; D remains unclear. CDR3 size: 15 residues. CDR1 SGHDT and CDR2 YYEEEE come from the germline V gene. Trimming shortened V by 1 base and J by 5 bases, and 13 bases separated the two germline ends. The CDR3 bases are TGTGCCAGCAGCTTGCGCCAGCTAATAGATCAGCCCCAGCATTTT. Amino acid sequence: CASSLRQLIDQPQHF.

This clonotype turned up a few times. This chain joins TRBV9 and TRBJ2-3, with TRBD2 matching 12 bases. V lost 6 bases to trimming and J lost 3 bases; unmatched junction nucleotides: 2. Germline CDR1 SGDLS, CDR2 YYNGEE. This CDR3 region has 14 residues. The CDR3 sequence is CASTTSGGTDTQYF. The CDR3 region has the DNA TGTGCCAGCACTACTAGCGGGGGGACAGATACGCAGTATTTT.

The chain uses TRBV28 and TRBJ1-5, with D maybe TRBD1 (5 bases). Trimming removed 1 base at V and 4 bases at J, with 14 bases between. CDR3 size: 16 residues. The germline V gene has CDR1 MDHEN and CDR2 SYDVKM. The CDR3 sequence is CASSLYAGGGNQPQHF. The CDR3, as DNA: TGTGCCAGCAGTTTATATGCGGGGGGGGGTAATCAGCCCCAGCATTTT. Looking up the rest from reference TRBV28 and TRBJ1-5 gives the full variable domain: DVKVTQSSRYLVKRTGEKVFLECVQDMDHENMFWYRQDPGLGLRLIYFSYDVKMKEKGDIPEGYSVSREKKERFSLILESASTNQTSMYLCASSLYAGGGNQPQHFGDGTRLSIL.

In its sample, this clonotype was seen once. The chain carries TRBV12-3 or TRBV12-4 and TRBJ2-2; D perhaps matches TRBD1 (5 bases). CDR3 length: 12 residues. V was cut by 11 bases and J by 4 bases, with 11 bases left in between. The CDR3 DNA follows: TGTGCCGTGGGGCCCATCACCGGGGAGCTGTTTTTT. It codes for CAVGPITGELFF.

This clonotype has a handful of counts. This chain uses TRBV10-3 with TRBJ1-2; D is uncertain. Germline V gene sequence: CDR1 ENHRY, CDR2 SYGVKD. CDR3 size: 13 residues. Trimming left V 2 bases short and J 1 base short, with 5 bases between. CDR3: CAISEASNYGYTF. CDR3 DNA: TGTGCCATCAGTGAGGCGAGTAACTATGGCTACACCTTC.

Here the CDR3 DNA reads TGTGCCAGCAGTGACGGTCAGGGCGCTGAAGCTTTCTTT. Its translation is CASSDGQGAEAFF. The chain recombines TRBV6-5 with TRBJ1-1, with D possibly TRBD1 on 5 matching bases. Germline CDR1 MNHEY, CDR2 SVGAGI. The CDR3 extends over 13 amino acids. The V end was cut by 5 bases, the J end by 6 bases, with 13 bases between.

This clonotype occurred a few times. The chain couples TRBV25-1 to TRBJ1-2; D is perhaps TRBD1 (5 bases). V was shortened by 3 bases and J by 8 bases, with 10 bases between the two germline ends. This CDR3 contains 12 residues. In germline, CDR1 is MGHDK, CDR2 SYGVNS. The CDR3 DNA sequence: TGTGCCAGCAGTGACTCGGGGGACGGCTACACCTTC. It is translated as CASSDSGDGYTF.

The chain carries TRBV2 and TRBJ2-5; D gene uncertain. Trimming pared 7 bases from V and 5 bases from J, leaving 8 bases between. The CDR3 totals 11 residues. CDR1 is SNHLY, CDR2 FYNNEI, per germline. The CDR3 sequence: CASITAETQYF. The DNA of the CDR3 is TGTGCCAGCATCACGGCGGAGACCCAGTACTTC.

The rearrangement uses TRBV20-1 and TRBJ1-1, with D possibly being TRBD1 (6 bases). Deletions cut 1 base from V and 3 bases from J, with 15 bases between. CDR1 is DFQATT, CDR2 SNEGSKA, per germline (reference sequence). The CDR3 loop spans 15 amino acids. CDR3 protein: CSARGRSEGDTEAFF. In DNA form, the CDR3 reads TGCAGTGCTAGAGGTCGGTCGGAGGGGGACACTGAAGCTTTCTTT.

As concerns this clonotype: The junction departs from the called germline gene at one end, perhaps through a read error. V and J are TRBV6-1 and TRBJ1-2; TRBD1 agrees at 7 bases. This CDR3 comprises 15 residues. Germline loops: CDR1 MNHNS, CDR2 SASEGT. The CDR3 nucleotides are TGTGCCGGCAGCCGCACAGGGGAGATTGACTATGGCTACACCTTC. Translation gives CAGSRTGEIDYGYTF.

This clonotype was detected only a few times. The J gene is TRBJ2-7, the V gene TRBV7-2, with a weak D call TRBD2 (6 bases). This CDR3 contains 13 residues. Trimming left V 7 bases short and J 10 bases short, with 20 bases between. The V gene's germline CDR1 is SGHTA and CDR2 FQGNSA. CDR3 amino acids: CASTRGTQGKQYF. In DNA form, the CDR3 reads TGTGCCAGCACCCGCGGGACGCAAGGAAAACAGTACTTC.

This chain connects TRBV12-3 or TRBV12-4 to TRBJ1-2; 8 bases line up with TRBD1. The V and J ends lost 5 bases and 2 bases, in that order; junction bases with no gene match: 7. The CDR3 has 15 residues. Here the CDR3 reads CASSLQGVGNYGYTF. CDR3 bases: TGTGCCAGCAGTCTACAGGGGGTGGGGAACTATGGCTACACCTTC.

This clonotype has at least ten counts. CDR3 DNA: TGTGCCACACAATTTGGGGGGAACACTGAAGCTTTCTTT. Protein sequence: CATQFGGNTEAFF. V is TRBV19 and J is TRBJ1-1; D may be TRBD1 (5 bases). The germline CDR1 and CDR2 sequences are LNHDA and SQIVND (reference sequence). With 10 bases removed from V and 1 base from J, the gap between germline ends came to 13 bases. The CDR3 extends over 13 amino acids.

This clonotype was seen a handful of times. The CDR3 is CASSQDWVKGGNYGYTF. CDR3 DNA: TGTGCCAGCAGCCAAGATTGGGTCAAGGGGGGAAACTATGGCTACACCTTC. The V and J genes are TRBV4-2 and TRBJ1-2; TRBD1 might be the D (6 bases). CDR1 is LGHNA, CDR2 YNFKEQ, per germline. The CDR3 contains 17 residues. Between the trimmed V and J ends, which lost 0 bases and 2 bases, there was a span of 16 bases.

As for this clonotype: The junction differs from germline at one of its ends, possibly a read error. The chain couples TRBV6-5 to TRBJ2-1; D is perhaps TRBD1 or TRBD2 (6 bases each). Looked up from germline, CDR1 is MNHEY and CDR2 is SVGAGI. This CDR3 has 16 amino acids. The CDR3, as DNA: TGTGCCAGCAGTTATGGGGGGCGGGGAGCATACAGTGAGCAGTTCTTC. It is translated as CASSYGGRGAYSEQFF.

This CDR3 is CATRDRGPDNEQFF. The CDR3 DNA reads TGTGCCACCAGGGACAGGGGACCCGACAATGAGCAGTTCTTC. This chain links TRBV24-1 with TRBJ2-1; 9 nucleotides line up with TRBD1. Trimming took 7 bases from V and 5 from J; bases not matched to a gene: 5. The length of the CDR3 is 14 residues. Germline V gene lookup returns CDR1 KGHDR and CDR2 SFDVKD.